A single sample gave rise to the 10 T cell receptor beta chains below, sequenced in a study of T cell repertoires in cytomegalovirus infection. MiXCR, run by TCRdb on the reads, gives a single entry per CDR3 protein. The table has more than 500,000 distinct CDR3 sequences, approximately 16% seen once. Sequenced material: CD8+ T cells from PBMCs. Receptors originate from a human donor in good health (CMV status not recorded). Some clones in this sample may be carry-over from other donors' samples.

This clonotype was counted a single time. This clone may be a read error of a much larger clone one base away. This chain links TRBV11-2 with TRBJ2-7, with 7 bases that match TRBD1. J gave up 7 bases and V 3 bases, and 9 bases lay outside the gene matches. The CDR3 length is 14 residues. Germline-derived CDR1 and CDR2 are SGHAT and FQNNGV. The CDR3 bases are TGTGCCAGCAGCTTTAAAGACAGGGTTCATGAGCAGTACTTC. Translated: CASSFKDRVHEQYF.

This clonotype occurred many times. CDR3 region: CASSRSDGNTEAFF. In DNA form, the CDR3 reads TGTGCCAGCAGCCGCTCCGACGGGAACACTGAAGCTTTCTTT. The chain combines TRBV7-8 with TRBJ1-1; D unclear. V dropped 5 bases and J dropped 1 base, with 11 bases sitting between them. Germline assignment: CDR1 SGHVS and CDR2 FQNEAQ. This CDR3 has 14 amino acids.

The table lists this clonotype with a few counts. The chain joins TRBV9 to TRBJ2-6, with 9 nucleotides matching TRBD2. J lost 0 bases, V lost 0 bases, and 7 bases had no gene match. Germline V lookup: CDR1 SGDLS, CDR2 YYNGEE. The CDR3 spans 19 residues. Written as DNA, the CDR3 is TGTGCCAGCAGCGTAGCTAGCGGGACTACCCCCTCTGGGGCCAACGTCCTGACTTTC. Translated: CASSVASGTTPSGANVLTF.

This clonotype was found many times. The CDR3, as DNA: TGCAGTGCCGGGGGACTAGCGGGAGGTCTCAGCTCCTACAATGAGCAGTTCTTC. Protein sequence: CSAGGLAGGLSSYNEQFF. This chain connects TRBV20-1 to TRBJ2-1, with TRBD2 matching over 15 bases. After removal of 6 bases from V and 0 bases from J, the junction contained 9 bases not matched to a gene. CDR3 length equals 18 residues. Per the germline V gene, CDR1 is DFQATT and CDR2 is SNEGSKA (reference sequence).

There are a few counts of this clonotype. The chain combines TRBV2 with TRBJ2-7; D unresolved. The V gene's germline CDR1 is SNHLY and CDR2 FYNNEI. V lost 6 bases and J lost 1, with 10 bases in between. This CDR3 is 13 amino acids long. CDR3 residues: CASSAVGSYEQYF. CDR3 nucleotide sequence: TGTGCCAGCAGCGCGGTCGGGTCCTACGAGCAGTACTTC.

This clonotype was detected ten times or more. The V gene is TRBV7-8, the J gene TRBJ1-3; D is uncertain. The germline V and J ends were trimmed by 4 bases and 4 bases, with 5 bases remaining between them. Per germline, CDR1 SGHVS and CDR2 FQNEAQ. CDR3 length equals 12 residues. Written as DNA, the CDR3 is TGTGCCAGCAGCTCACAGGGAAACACCATATATTTT. This translates into CASSSQGNTIYF.

The rearrangement uses TRBV12-3 or TRBV12-4 and TRBJ1-3; weak D call: TRBD1 (5 bases). Trimming stripped 2 bases from V and 0 bases from J, with 20 bases between. This CDR3 comprises 19 residues. The DNA of the CDR3 is TGTGCCAGCAGTTTAATGTCCGTTAGAACCGGGGGCTCTGGAAACACCATATATTTT. Amino acids: CASSLMSVRTGGSGNTIYF.

This clonotype was observed a few times. The CDR3 DNA sequence: TGTGCCAGCAGCACCTCAGGGGGTTCCCAAGAGACCCAGTACTTC. Protein sequence: CASSTSGGSQETQYF. The chain links TRBV7-3 to TRBJ2-5, with 7 bases that match TRBD1. V was pared by 5 bases and J by 1 base, with 7 bases of the junction left unmatched. Germline V gives CDR1 SGHTA, CDR2 FQGTGA. This CDR3 is built from 15 residues.

This clonotype was counted a few times. The chain recombines TRBV11-2 with TRBJ2-1; 9 bases agree with TRBD2. Trimming removed 2 bases from V and 1 base from J; junction bases left unmatched: 9. Germline-derived CDR1 and CDR2 are SGHAT and FQNNGV. The length of the CDR3 is 18 residues. This chain's CDR3 is CASSLWLAGNRSYNEQFF. Written as DNA, the CDR3 is TGTGCCAGCAGCTTATGGCTAGCGGGGAATCGGTCCTACAATGAGCAGTTCTTC.

The genes are TRBV6-4 and TRBJ2-1; D is uncertain. Germline CDR1 MRHNA, CDR2 SNTAGT. CDR3 size: 15 residues. Deletions cut 4 bases from V and 1 base from J, with 11 bases between. The CDR3 spells CASSGRHTSYNEQFF. CDR3 nucleotides: TGTGCCAGCAGTGGCCGACACACATCCTACAATGAGCAGTTCTTC.